Below are 20 T cell receptor beta chains sequenced from a single sample in a study of blood T cells in healthy people across ages. Together with a sample-barcoded 5' primer, a J-beta primer mix was included in a second PCR lasting about 7 to 12 cycles. TCRdb independently ran MiXCR on the 5' RACE reads; one entry per CDR3 protein. The sample carries about 830,000 distinct CDR3 sequences, under 80% recorded once. The sample consisted of blood. The receptors originated from a man aged 25-40 years in good health.

This clonotype was counted between two and nine times. This chain connects TRBV19 to TRBJ2-1; the D is unclear. V gave up 6 bases and J gave up 7 bases, with 10 bases separating them. The germline gives CDR1 LNHDA, CDR2 SQIVND (reference sequence). This CDR3 spans 12 amino acids. In DNA form, the CDR3 reads TGTGCCAGTAGCGTTAGGGTGAATGAGCAGTTCTTC. This codes for CASSVRVNEQFF. Supplemented by reference TRBV19 and TRBJ2-1, the full variable domain reads DGGITQSPKYLFRKEGQNVTLSCEQNLNHDAMYWYRQDPGQGLRLIYYSQIVNDFQKGDIAEGYSVSREKKESFPLTVTSAQKNPTAFYLCASSVRVNEQFFGPGTRLTVL.

The chain combines TRBV11-2 with TRBJ2-7; 11 positions agree with TRBD1. The closer fit of TRBJ2-5 to the DNA end suggests the J call may be wrong. Germline CDR1 reads SGHAT; CDR2 reads FQNNGV. CDR3 length: 18 amino acids. CDR3 nucleotide sequence: TGTGCCAGCAGCTCGACCGAACTTGGGACAGGGGGTGCGGAGACCCAGTACTTC. Translated, it gives CASSSTELGTGGAETQYF.

This sequence joins TRBV15 and TRBJ2-4, with 10 bases aligning to TRBD1. The junction had 3 bases not matched to a gene; V was cut back by 0 bases and J by 10 bases. Per germline, CDR1 LNHNV and CDR2 YYDKDF (reference sequence). CDR3 length: 14 amino acids. The CDR3 nucleotides read TGTGCCACCAGCAGAGATCCGGACAGGGGGATTCAGTACTTC. Its protein is CATSRDPDRGIQYF.

V is TRBV6-2 or TRBV6-3 and J is TRBJ1-1; D remains ambiguous. CDR1 MNHEY and CDR2 SVGEGT come from the germline V gene. The CDR3 runs 12 residues. V lost 6 bases and J 7 bases, leaving 12 bases between the germline ends. The CDR3 loop reads CASSLGRVEAFF. The CDR3 bases are TGTGCCAGCAGCCTAGGACGGGTTGAAGCTTTCTTT.

The rearrangement joins TRBV20-1 to TRBJ2-7; maybe TRBD1 (5 bases). V was clipped by 6 bases and J by 2 bases, with 20 bases between them. The germline CDR1 and CDR2 sequences are DFQATT and SNEGSKA (reference sequence). CDR3 length equals 15 residues. The CDR3 DNA reads TGCAGTGCAAGTGGCAGGGCGCGCCTTACCTACGAGCAGTACTTC. Amino acid sequence: CSASGRARLTYEQYF.

The CDR3 region has the DNA TGCAGCGTCATGCCGGACGGAGCCTACGAGCAGTACTTC. It specifies CSVMPDGAYEQYF. V usage is TRBV29-1 and J usage is TRBJ2-7; D remains unclear. Germline lookup yields CDR1 SQVTM and CDR2 ANQGSEA. The CDR3 has 13 amino acids. The V and J ends lost 6 bases and 2 bases respectively, with 14 bases between them.

The CDR3 is CASSLEGRGTDTQYF. The CDR3, as DNA: TGCGCCAGCAGCCTCGAGGGGCGAGGAACAGATACGCAGTATTTT. The chain employs TRBV5-1 and TRBJ2-3; D may be TRBD1 or TRBD2 (5 bases each). CDR3 length: 15 amino acids. V was cut by 4 bases and J by 3 bases, with 15 bases left in between. CDR1 is SGHRS and CDR2 is YFSETQ in the germline V gene.

CDR3 in DNA: TGTGCCAGCAAGGGGAGAAGTGGCGCTTTCTTT. It translates to CASKGRSGAFF. J is TRBJ1-1 and V is TRBV2; maybe TRBD1 (5 bases). Deletions cut 7 bases from V and 11 bases from J, with 14 bases between. The CDR3 totals 11 residues. Germline CDR1 SNHLY, CDR2 FYNNEI.

The V and J genes are TRBV7-6 and TRBJ2-3; D ambiguous. Germline-derived CDR1 and CDR2 are SGHVS and FNYEAQ. V shed 5 bases and J shed 2 bases, with 20 bases lying between them. CDR3 size: 17 residues. The CDR3 region is CASSPFSASITTDTQYF. CDR3 sequence (DNA): TGTGCCAGCAGCCCCTTTTCGGCCTCCATTACCACAGATACGCAGTATTTT.

This chain joins TRBV27 and TRBJ2-1; the D call may be TRBD1 or TRBD2 (5 bases each). V lost 10 bases and J lost 6, with 16 bases in between. CDR1 and CDR2 (germline): MNHEY, SMNVEV (reference sequence). This CDR3 contains 13 residues. The CDR3 coding sequence is TGTGCCATCCAGGCAGGGAGAAGCAATGAGCAGTTCTTC. This gives the protein CAIQAGRSNEQFF.

The chain is built from TRBV6-2 or TRBV6-3 and TRBJ2-3, with a tentative D call TRBD2 (5 bases). The CDR3 loop spans 14 amino acids. Germline V gene data show CDR1 as MNHEY and CDR2 as SVGEGT. The germline V and J ends were trimmed by 8 bases and 0 bases, with 12 bases remaining between them. Here the CDR3 DNA reads TGTGCCAGCCTCAGCGGCTATAGCACAGATACGCAGTATTTT. Translating gives CASLSGYSTDTQYF.

The chain links TRBV6-1 to TRBJ2-7, with D hard to call. CDR1 and CDR2 (germline): MNHNS, SASEGT. The V gene lost 2 bases and the J gene lost 7 bases, with 6 bases spanning the gap. The CDR3 contains 11 residues. CDR3 DNA sequence: TGTGCCAGCAGTGAACAGTGGGAGCAGTACTTC. Translating gives CASSEQWEQYF.

This clonotype was counted between two and nine times. This CDR3 is CASKNSGTGDYNEQFF. The DNA for the CDR3 is TGTGCCAGCAAAAACTCCGGGACAGGGGACTACAATGAGCAGTTCTTC. The V call is TRBV6-2 or TRBV6-3, the J call TRBJ2-1, with 10 bases matching TRBD1. The V and J ends lost 7 bases and 3 bases, in that order; junction bases with no gene match: 9. The CDR3 is 16 amino acids. CDR1 and CDR2 from the germline V gene are MNHEY and SVGEGT.

The chain employs TRBV4-3 and TRBJ2-7; a weak D match, TRBD2 (5 bases). The last part of the DNA fits TRBJ2-1 better; the J call may be wrong. CDR3 length equals 13 residues. Germline-derived CDR1 and CDR2 are LGHNA and YSLEER. CDR3 sequence (DNA): TGCGCCAGCAGCCAAGAGACGGGGTATGAGCAGTTCTTC. It yields the protein CASSQETGYEQFF.

This clonotype has a count of ten or more. The J gene is TRBJ2-7, the V gene TRBV9; TRBD1 matches 8 bases. The CDR3 extends over 14 amino acids. Germline-derived CDR1 and CDR2 are SGDLS and YYNGEE. V gave up 4 bases and J gave up 1 base; unmatched junction bases: 4. DNA for the CDR3: TGTGCCAGCAGCTCTGGACAGGGATCCTACGAGCAGTACTTC. Its protein is CASSSGQGSYEQYF. Looking up the rest from reference TRBV9 and TRBJ2-7 gives the full variable domain: DSGVTQTPKHLITATGQRVTLRCSPRSGDLSVYWYQQSLDQGLQFLIQYYNGEERAKGNILERFSAQQFPDLHSELNLSSLELGDSALYFCASSSGQGSYEQYFGPGTRLTVT.

This clonotype has a handful of counts. This chain joins TRBV28 and TRBJ2-5; D is ambiguous. Matching the DNA end better, TRBJ2-7 makes the J call doubtful. The CDR3 length is 11 residues. The germline V gene encodes CDR1 MDHEN and CDR2 SYDVKM. The CDR3 DNA sequence: TGTGCCAGTCAAAAGGCCTACGAGCAGTACTTC. As protein: CASQKAYEQYF.

Only a few counts were recorded for this clonotype. The genes are TRBV7-2 and TRBJ2-5; D may be TRBD1 (5 bases). The last part of the DNA fits TRBJ2-7 better; the J call may be wrong. This CDR3 has 15 amino acids. Germline CDR1 and CDR2: SGHTA and FQGNSA. This CDR3 reads CASSLDPPRQGEQYF. The CDR3 DNA follows: TGTGCCAGCAGCTTAGACCCCCCCAGGCAGGGCGAGCAGTACTTC.

The chain joins TRBV27 to TRBJ1-1, with no clear D. This CDR3 is 14 amino acids long. Germline V gene data show CDR1 as MNHEY and CDR2 as SMNVEV (reference sequence). Trimming took 1 base from V and 6 from J, leaving 12 bases between them. CDR3 nucleotide sequence: TGTGCCAGCAGTTTATATTCTTCCGAGGCTGAAGCTTTCTTT. The encoded protein is CASSLYSSEAEAFF.

CDR3 DNA: TGTGCCAGCAGGGCACGACAGGACAGCAATCAGCCCCAGCATTTT. Translated: CASRARQDSNQPQHF. This chain uses TRBV6-5 with TRBJ1-5, with D perhaps TRBD1 (6 bases). This CDR3 comprises 15 residues. Trimming cost V 6 bases and J 1 base, with 13 bases left between them. Germline V gene data show CDR1 as MNHEY and CDR2 as SVGAGI.

Only a few counts were recorded for this clonotype. The chain is built from TRBV20-1 and TRBJ2-3; D perhaps matches TRBD2 (6 bases). V was pared by 3 bases and J by 0 bases, with 10 bases between. From germline, CDR1 is DFQATT and CDR2 SNEGSKA (reference sequence). This CDR3 region has 14 residues. The CDR3 sequence is CSARWGVSTDTQYF. The CDR3 nucleotides read TGCAGTGCTAGGTGGGGGGTTAGCACAGATACGCAGTATTTT.